The 20 T cell receptor beta chains given below trace back to one sample, sequenced in a study of T-cell memory formation after mild COVID-19. TCRdb processed the 5' RACE reads anew with MiXCR; each CDR3 protein has one entry. The table shows over 120,000 distinct CDR3 sequences, with 6% to 7% occurring only once. Sequencing was carried out using PBMCs or a T cell subset sorted from them (not recorded which). These TCRs come from an adult woman who had mild COVID-19 (a few samples of this study predate the infection). Cell type and time point are not known.

This clonotype was detected ten times or more. The chain has TRBV20-1 and TRBJ2-2; the match to TRBD2 covers 8 bases. CDR1 is DFQATT and CDR2 is SNEGSKA in the germline V gene (reference sequence). Trimming removed 0 bases from V and 4 bases from J; junction bases left unmatched: 4. CDR3 length equals 15 residues. CDR3 amino acids: CSARDSGMGTGELFF. DNA for the CDR3: TGCAGTGCTAGAGATAGCGGGATGGGCACCGGGGAGCTGTTTTTT.

This clonotype was observed at least ten times. The rearrangement uses TRBV2 and TRBJ2-7; D is unresolved. Germline loops: CDR1 SNHLY, CDR2 FYNNEI. The CDR3 is 12 residues long. Trimming stripped 4 bases from V and 1 base from J, with 5 bases between. CDR3 coding DNA: TGTGCCAGCAGTGGATGGTCCTACGAGCAGTACTTC. The encoded protein is CASSGWSYEQYF.

This clonotype was detected only a few times. V gene TRBV24-1 combines with J gene TRBJ1-1, with D tentatively TRBD1 (5 bases). Germline V lookup: CDR1 KGHDR, CDR2 SFDVKD. The CDR3 length is 16 residues. V lost 7 bases to trimming and J lost 0 bases, with 17 bases between them. CDR3 in amino acids: CATRAGPSFMNTEAFF. The CDR3 nucleotides read TGTGCCACCAGGGCAGGGCCCTCGTTCATGAACACTGAAGCTTTCTTT.

This clonotype was counted ten times or more. CDR3 nucleotide sequence: TGTGCCATCAGTGAAGGGATGGGGATAGCGACCCGTGGAACCCAGTACTTC. It specifies CAISEGMGIATRGTQYF. The J gene is TRBJ2-5, the V gene TRBV10-3, with D possibly TRBD2 on 5 matching bases. CDR3 length: 17 residues. V lost 3 bases, J lost 8 bases, and 25 bases lay in between. Germline loops: CDR1 ENHRY, CDR2 SYGVKD.

This clonotype was recorded at least ten times. V is TRBV7-9 and J is TRBJ1-5, with a possible D match to TRBD1 (5 bases). CDR3 length: 15 residues. Trimming cost V 5 bases and J 0 bases, with 11 bases left between them. Germline CDR1 SEHNR, CDR2 FQNEAQ (reference sequence). CDR3 sequence: CASSARGNSNQPQHF. CDR3 nucleotides: TGTGCCAGCAGCGCTAGGGGAAATAGCAATCAGCCCCAGCATTTT.

Many counts were recorded for this clonotype. V gene TRBV5-5 combines with J gene TRBJ2-1; 7 bases line up with TRBD2. The germline V gene encodes CDR1 SGHKS and CDR2 YYEKEE (reference sequence). The CDR3 length is 16 residues. After removal of 4 bases from V and 1 base from J, the junction contained 8 bases not matched to a gene. CDR3 residues: CASSPSAGVSYNEQFF. Written as DNA, the CDR3 is TGTGCCAGCAGCCCTTCGGCGGGGGTGTCCTACAATGAGCAGTTCTTC.

There are many counts of this clonotype. The chain couples TRBV3-1 to TRBJ2-7; 14 bases map to TRBD2. CDR3 size: 16 residues. J lost 5 bases, V lost 3 bases, and 6 bases had no gene match. Per germline, CDR1 LGHDT and CDR2 YNNKEL (reference sequence). The CDR3 reads CASSQGTSGRVHEQYF. The CDR3 nucleotides read TGTGCCAGCAGCCAGGGGACTAGCGGGAGAGTCCACGAGCAGTACTTC.

This clonotype was counted between two and nine times. CDR3 in amino acids: CSAPLRGGTEAFF. Written as DNA, the CDR3 is TGCAGTGCTCCCTTACGGGGGGGGACTGAAGCTTTCTTT. The V call is TRBV20-1, the J call TRBJ1-1; weak D call: TRBD1 (5 bases). V gave up 5 bases and J gave up 5 bases, with 15 bases separating them. Germline V gene lookup returns CDR1 DFQATT and CDR2 SNEGSKA (reference sequence). CDR3 length: 13 residues.

Many counts were recorded for this clonotype. The gene calls are TRBV12-3 or TRBV12-4 and TRBJ2-5; D gene uncertain. The germline V and J ends were trimmed by 2 bases and 4 bases, with 5 bases remaining between them. This CDR3 is 12 amino acids long. The CDR3 reads CASSLFGETQYF. The CDR3 nucleotides read TGTGCCAGCAGTTTATTCGGAGAGACCCAGTACTTC.

The sample holds many counts of this clonotype. V is TRBV2 and J is TRBJ2-3, with 13 bases that match TRBD2. V was clipped by 2 bases and J by 4 bases; unmatched bases: 3. This CDR3 comprises 16 residues. CDR1 is SNHLY and CDR2 is FYNNEI in the germline V gene. In DNA, the CDR3 is TGTGCCAGCAGTGAATCTACTAGCGGGGGGGCAGATACGCAGTATTTT. It specifies CASSESTSGGADTQYF.

The chain uses TRBV5-4 and TRBJ2-5, with 11 bases that match TRBD2. CDR3 length: 19 residues. Germline CDR1 SGHNT, CDR2 YYREEE (reference sequence). V trimming: 6 bases; J trimming: 4 bases; junction bases outside the gene matches: 20. The CDR3 region has the DNA TGTGCCAGCACCCTTAGGGTAGCGGGAGGGGATCATCGGGGAGAGACCCAGTACTTC. As protein: CASTLRVAGGDHRGETQYF.

V gene TRBV3-1 combines with J gene TRBJ1-2; perhaps TRBD1 as D (5 bases). CDR3 length: 15 amino acids. From germline, CDR1 is LGHDT and CDR2 YNNKEL (reference sequence). The V end was cut by 0 bases, the J end by 5 bases, with 13 bases between. CDR3 in DNA: TGTGCCAGCAGCCAAGAGTCAAGGGGAACTTATGGCTACACCTTC. Translation gives CASSQESRGTYGYTF. Together with reference TRBV3-1 and TRBJ1-2, the CDR3 gives the full variable domain: DTAVSQTPKYLVTQMGNDKSIKCEQNLGHDTMYWYKQDSKKFLKIMFSYNNKELIINETVPNRFSPKSPDKAHLNLHINSLELGDSAVYFCASSQESRGTYGYTFGSGTRLTVV.

There are a few counts of this clonotype. The V call is TRBV18, the J call TRBJ1-2, with TRBD1 matching over 8 bases. The CDR3 spans 15 residues. The germline V gene encodes CDR1 KGHSH and CDR2 LQKENI. V lost 6 bases, J lost 3 bases, and 9 bases stayed unmatched. CDR3 sequence: CASSSRTGSDYGYTF. In nucleotides, the CDR3 is TGTGCCAGCTCTTCGAGGACAGGGTCAGACTATGGCTACACCTTC. Filled out from reference TRBV18 and TRBJ1-2, the complete variable domain reads NAGVMQNPRHLVRRRGQEARLRCSPMKGHSHVYWYRQLPEEGLKFMVYLQKENIIDESGMPKERFSAEFPKEGPSILRIQQVVRGDSAAYFCASSSRTGSDYGYTFGSGTRLTVV.

The chain has TRBV18 and TRBJ1-3, with 10 bases lining up with TRBD1. The CDR3 is made up of 15 amino acids. Germline CDR1 KGHSH, CDR2 LQKENI. J lost 6 bases, V lost 6 bases, and 8 bases had no gene match. The CDR3 bases are TGTGCCAGCTCTCCCACGACAGGGGGCAAAAACACCATATATTTT. Translated, it gives CASSPTTGGKNTIYF.

This clonotype was observed at least ten times. The gene calls are TRBV3-1 and TRBJ2-4, with D perhaps TRBD1 (5 bases). The V end was cut by 4 bases, the J end by 6 bases, with 16 bases between. This CDR3 is built from 15 residues. The germline CDR1 and CDR2 sequences are LGHDT and YNNKEL (reference sequence). The CDR3 region has the DNA TGTGCCAGCAGCCCAAAGGGGCTCGGCGGAAACATTCAGTACTTC. Translating gives CASSPKGLGGNIQYF. Based on the CDR3 plus reference TRBV3-1 and TRBJ2-4, the full variable domain is DTAVSQTPKYLVTQMGNDKSIKCEQNLGHDTMYWYKQDSKKFLKIMFSYNNKELIINETVPNRFSPKSPDKAHLNLHINSLELGDSAVYFCASSPKGLGGNIQYFGAGTRLSVL.

This clonotype appeared many times. The V call is TRBV15, the J call TRBJ2-2, with D possibly called TRBD1 or TRBD2 (5 bases each). The germline V and J ends were trimmed by 3 bases and 3 bases, with 14 bases remaining between them. This CDR3 is built from 16 residues. The germline V gene has CDR1 LNHNV and CDR2 YYDKDF (reference sequence). In nucleotides, the CDR3 is TGTGCCACCAGCAGGGGGGATCCGGACTACACCGGGGAGCTGTTTTTT. It encodes CATSRGDPDYTGELFF.

This clonotype was detected only a few times. V usage is TRBV2 and J usage is TRBJ2-7, with D possibly being TRBD2 (5 bases). CDR1 is SNHLY, CDR2 FYNNEI, per germline. CDR3 length equals 13 residues. V shed 4 bases and J shed 2 bases, with 9 bases lying between them. CDR3 loop: CASSAGWTYEQYF. The CDR3 DNA reads TGTGCCAGCAGTGCGGGGTGGACCTACGAGCAGTACTTC. The variable domain in full, completed from reference TRBV2 and TRBJ2-7, reads EPEVTQTPSHQVTQMGQEVILRCVPISNHLYFYWYRQILGQKVEFLVSFYNNEISEKSEIFDDQFSVERPDGSNFTLKIRSTKLEDSAMYFCASSAGWTYEQYFGPGTRLTVT.

This clonotype was recorded at least ten times. The chain links TRBV7-3 to TRBJ2-5; D perhaps matches TRBD1 (5 bases). V shed 3 bases and J shed 9 bases, with 11 bases lying between them. The germline gives CDR1 SGHTA, CDR2 FQGTGA. The length of the CDR3 is 12 residues. The CDR3 sequence is CASSFSGKPQYF. The DNA for the CDR3 is TGTGCCAGCAGCTTCTCAGGGAAGCCCCAGTACTTC.

This clonotype was counted at least ten times. The CDR3 here is CASSFAGGAVRPTYEQYF. The CDR3 nucleotides read TGTGCCAGCAGCTTTGCTGGCGGAGCAGTAAGACCCACCTACGAGCAGTACTTC. The chain combines TRBV7-9 with TRBJ2-7; D call uncertain. V was clipped by 3 bases and J by 2 bases, with 23 bases between them. The CDR3 is 18 residues long. The germline gives CDR1 SEHNR, CDR2 FQNEAQ (reference sequence).

This chain joins TRBV5-1 and TRBJ1-1, with D unclear. The germline CDR1 and CDR2 sequences are SGHRS and YFSETQ. V gave up 0 bases and J gave up 11 bases, with 11 bases separating them. The CDR3 covers 12 residues. The CDR3 DNA is TGCGCCAGCAGCTTGGATCAATTCGGGGCTTTCTTT. Translated: CASSLDQFGAFF.